These 10 T cell receptor beta chains came from one sample sequenced in a study of T cell repertoires in cytomegalovirus infection. MiXCR, run by TCRdb on the reads, gives a single entry per CDR3 protein. Here the sample spans roughly 570,000 distinct CDR3 sequences, roughly 42% being singletons. Their antigens remain unidentified. The sequencing used cultured PBMCs, collected from culture after CMV antigen stimulation. The receptors were gathered from a human donor in good health (CMV status not recorded). Some clones in this sample may be carry-over from other donors' samples.

This clonotype was detected only a few times. The chain links TRBV11-2 to TRBJ1-1; maybe TRBD1 (5 bases). Trimming took off 4 bases at V and 1 base at J, with 13 bases between the two ends. CDR1 and CDR2 from the germline V gene are SGHAT and FQNNGV. CDR3 length: 15 residues. CDR3 sequence reads: CASSYQRQGNTEAFF. The CDR3 region has the DNA TGTGCCAGCAGCTACCAGCGGCAGGGGAACACTGAAGCTTTCTTT.

In this sample, this clonotype turned up a few times. The J gene is TRBJ2-3, the V gene TRBV7-8; weak D call: TRBD1 (5 bases). This CDR3 is built from 20 residues. Between the trimmed V and J ends, which lost 2 bases and 0 bases, there was a span of 24 bases. Germline values: CDR1 SGHVS, CDR2 FQNEAQ. Here the CDR3 DNA reads TGTGCCAGCAGCTTAAATCAGGTGCACAGGACCTATCCTAGCACAGATACGCAGTATTTT. It translates to CASSLNQVHRTYPSTDTQYF.

This chain connects TRBV19 to TRBJ2-1, with 8 bases fitting TRBD1. The CDR3 has 16 residues. Germline CDR1 and CDR2: LNHDA and SQIVND (reference sequence). The V and J ends lost 0 bases and 6 bases, in that order; junction bases with no gene match: 7. CDR3 in DNA: TGTGCCAGTAGTATAGATCCAGGGGGCAGGGGCAATGAGCAGTTCTTC. This sequence encodes CASSIDPGGRGNEQFF.

This clonotype was counted between two and nine times. The J gene is TRBJ2-1, the V gene TRBV7-8; TRBD2 matches at 9 bases. With 0 bases clipped from V and 7 bases from J, the junction kept 7 bases outside the gene matches. The germline V gene has CDR1 SGHVS and CDR2 FQNEAQ. There are 16 residues in the CDR3. CDR3: CASSLAFAGGVNEQFF. The DNA for the CDR3 is TGTGCCAGCAGCTTAGCGTTCGCGGGAGGGGTAAATGAGCAGTTCTTC. The full variable domain, its missing parts supplied by reference TRBV7-8 and TRBJ2-1, is GAGVSQSPRYKVAKRGQDVALRCDPISGHVSLFWYQQALGQGPEFLTYFQNEAQLDKSGLPSDRFFAERPEGSVSTLKIQRTQQEDSAVYLCASSLAFAGGVNEQFFGPGTRLTVL.

J is TRBJ2-7 and V is TRBV10-3, with D hard to call. Germline loops: CDR1 ENHRY, CDR2 SYGVKD. The V end lost 11 bases, the J end lost 1 base, and 15 bases lay between the germline ends. The CDR3 has 13 amino acids. The DNA for the CDR3 is TGTGCCGCTGCAAGAACGGTTTCCTACGAGCAGTACTTC. Amino acid sequence: CAAARTVSYEQYF.

The chain employs TRBV19 and TRBJ1-5; 9 positions agree with TRBD1. Germline CDR1 reads LNHDA; CDR2 reads SQIVND (reference sequence). The CDR3 spans 18 residues. Trimming took 2 bases from V and 0 from J; bases not matched to a gene: 8. CDR3 sequence: CASSIQRTGVRSNQPQHF. The CDR3 DNA reads as TGTGCCAGTAGTATACAGCGGACAGGGGTGCGTAGCAATCAGCCCCAGCATTTT.

The chain couples TRBV3-1 to TRBJ2-7; the match to TRBD2 covers 10 bases. The germline CDR1 and CDR2 sequences are LGHDT and YNNKEL (reference sequence). The CDR3 covers 13 residues. With 6 bases clipped from V and 2 bases from J, the junction kept 1 base outside the gene matches. As DNA, the CDR3 is TGTGCCAGCAGGGGGACTAGCGCCTACGAGCAGTACTTC. It translates to CASRGTSAYEQYF.

This clonotype was observed many times. The chain combines TRBV7-6 with TRBJ2-7; TRBD2 might be the D (5 bases). The CDR3 totals 15 residues. Germline CDR1 reads SGHVS; CDR2 reads FNYEAQ. Trimming took 5 bases from V and 3 from J, leaving 17 bases between them. The DNA for the CDR3 is TGTGCCAGCAGCCACGTGGGAGCGGAAATCTACGAGCAGTACTTC. Its protein is CASSHVGAEIYEQYF.

The J gene is TRBJ2-1, the V gene TRBV5-1; tentative D call: TRBD2 (6 bases). This CDR3 spans 16 amino acids. CDR1 SGHRS and CDR2 YFSETQ come from the germline V gene. Trimming took off 0 bases at V and 9 bases at J, with 19 bases between the two ends. The CDR3 is CASSLGPGTPVSEQFF. As DNA, the CDR3 is TGCGCCAGCAGCTTGGGACCCGGGACTCCTGTTTCTGAGCAGTTCTTC.

V usage is TRBV4-3 and J usage is TRBJ2-5; D remains ambiguous. The V and J ends lost 3 bases and 5 bases respectively, with 19 bases between them. This CDR3 region has 16 residues. The germline V gene encodes CDR1 LGHNA and CDR2 YSLEER. This chain's CDR3 is CASSQTHPPRTETQYF. The CDR3 DNA is TGCGCCAGCAGCCAGACCCACCCCCCCCGGACGGAGACCCAGTACTTC.